This TCR beta chain was identified in a study of CD8 T cells in ankylosing spondylitis. This CDR3 spans 14 amino acids. Between the trimmed V and J ends, which lost 10 bases and 4 bases, there was a span of 20 bases. CDR1 and CDR2 from the germline V gene are SGHTA and FQGNSA. Study-wide points: Among TCR beta sequences, a motif of about 8 highly homologous variants appeared characteristic of ankylosing spondylitis blood. Relatively scarce in peripheral blood, disease-linked clones were CD8+. Disease-associated clones were reportedly significantly overrepresented in matched ankylosing spondylitis synovial fluid.

Concerning this clonotype itself: The antigen is not known.

The TCR beta libraries were generated through quantitative 5'-RACE incorporating molecular barcodes. One entry per CDR3 protein, called by TCRdb with MiXCR from the 5' RACE reads. The sample consists of a few hundred thousand distinct CDR3 sequences, roughly 13% of them appearing once. This rearrangement joins TRBV7-2 to TRBJ2-7; TRBD2 might be the D (6 bases). The clonotype was recovered from a male donor with ankylosing spondylitis. Sequences were obtained from blood, either unsorted or a sorted T cell fraction (not recorded which). The CDR3 DNA follows: TGTGCCACCCTAGAGTCCGGGAGAAATTACGAGCAGTACTTC. It specifies CATLESGRNYEQYF.